This T cell receptor beta chain comes out of a study of cytomegalovirus exposure and HLA in healthy donors. The PCR used 60 Vbeta and 13 Jbeta primers. Clones were read by immunoSEQ multiplex PCR, and TCRdb kept only the in-frame ones, dropping some. The sample holds 75,000 to 90,000 clones; about three quarters are singletons and the top ten take almost 4.5%. The sequence derives from a man aged 35-49 years in good health and CMV-seronegative. Sequences were obtained from PBMCs.

The CDR3, as DNA: TGCAGCGTCCAAGGACAGGGGGCCTATGGCTACACCTTC. This sequence encodes CSVQGQGAYGYTF. The rearrangement uses TRBV29-1 and TRBJ1-2, with 11 nucleotides matching TRBD1. J lost 4 bases, V lost 6 bases, and 4 bases had no gene match. There are 13 residues in the CDR3. The germline gives CDR1 SQVTM, CDR2 ANQGSEA.